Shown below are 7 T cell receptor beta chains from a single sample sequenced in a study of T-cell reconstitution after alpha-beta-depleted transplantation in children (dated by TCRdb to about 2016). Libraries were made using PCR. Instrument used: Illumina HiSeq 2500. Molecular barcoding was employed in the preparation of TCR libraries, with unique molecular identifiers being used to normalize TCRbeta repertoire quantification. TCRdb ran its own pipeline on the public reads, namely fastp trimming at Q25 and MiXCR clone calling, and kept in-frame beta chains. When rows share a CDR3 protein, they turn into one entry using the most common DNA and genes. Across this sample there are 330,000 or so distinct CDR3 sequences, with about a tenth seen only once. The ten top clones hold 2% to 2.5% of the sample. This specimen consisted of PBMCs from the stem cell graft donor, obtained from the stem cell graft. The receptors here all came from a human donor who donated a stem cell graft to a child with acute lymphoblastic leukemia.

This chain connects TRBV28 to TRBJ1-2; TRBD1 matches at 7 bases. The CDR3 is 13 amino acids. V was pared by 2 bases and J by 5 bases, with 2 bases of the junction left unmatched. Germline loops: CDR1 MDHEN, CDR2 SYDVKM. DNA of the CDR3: TGTGCCAGCAGTTTAGAGACAGGGTATGGCTACACCTTC. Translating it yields CASSLETGYGYTF.

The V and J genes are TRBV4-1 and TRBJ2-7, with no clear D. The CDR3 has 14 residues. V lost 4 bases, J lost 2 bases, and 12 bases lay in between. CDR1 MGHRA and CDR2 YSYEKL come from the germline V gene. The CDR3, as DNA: TGCGCCAGCAGCCTTAACCCAGAGACCTACGAGCAGTACTTC. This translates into CASSLNPETYEQYF.

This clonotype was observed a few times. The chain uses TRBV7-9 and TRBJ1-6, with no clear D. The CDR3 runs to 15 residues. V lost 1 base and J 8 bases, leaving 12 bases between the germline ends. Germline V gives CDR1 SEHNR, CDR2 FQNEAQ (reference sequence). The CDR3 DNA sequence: TGTGCCAGCAGCTTAGTTTTCGGGAATGATTCACCCCTCCACTTT. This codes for CASSLVFGNDSPLHF.

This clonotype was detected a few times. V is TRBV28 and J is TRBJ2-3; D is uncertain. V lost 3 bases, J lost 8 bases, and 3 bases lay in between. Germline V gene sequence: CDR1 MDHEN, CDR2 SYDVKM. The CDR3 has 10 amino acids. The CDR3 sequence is CASSLGTQYF. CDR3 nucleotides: TGTGCCAGCAGTTTGGGTACGCAGTATTTT.

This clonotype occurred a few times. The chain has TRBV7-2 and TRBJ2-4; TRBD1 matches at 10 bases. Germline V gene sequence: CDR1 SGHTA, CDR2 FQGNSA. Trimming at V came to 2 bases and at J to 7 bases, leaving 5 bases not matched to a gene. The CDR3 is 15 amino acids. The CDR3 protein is CASSLSGQGRNIQYF. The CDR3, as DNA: TGTGCCAGCAGCTTATCGGGACAGGGGAGGAACATTCAGTACTTC.

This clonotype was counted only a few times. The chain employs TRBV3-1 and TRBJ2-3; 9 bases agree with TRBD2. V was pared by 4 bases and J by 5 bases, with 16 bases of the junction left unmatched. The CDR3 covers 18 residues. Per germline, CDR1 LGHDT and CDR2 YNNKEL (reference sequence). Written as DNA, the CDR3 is TGTGCCAGCAGCCTAGCGGGTAGTAGCGGGAGTTTCTTAGATACGCAGTATTTT. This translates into CASSLAGSSGSFLDTQYF.

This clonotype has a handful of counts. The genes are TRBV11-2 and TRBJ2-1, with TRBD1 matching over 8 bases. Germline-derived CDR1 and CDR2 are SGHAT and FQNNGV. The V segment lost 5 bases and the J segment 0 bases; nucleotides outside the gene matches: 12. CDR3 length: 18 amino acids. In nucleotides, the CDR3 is TGTGCCAGCAGCGCCGCGCCAGGGGGCCCGAGCTCCTACAATGAGCAGTTCTTC. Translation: CASSAAPGGPSSYNEQFF. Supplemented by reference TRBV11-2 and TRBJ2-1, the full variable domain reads EAGVAQSPRYKIIEKRQSVAFWCNPISGHATLYWYQQILGQGPKLLIQFQNNGVVDDSQLPKDRFSAERLKGVDSTLKIQPAKLEDSAVYLCASSAAPGGPSSYNEQFFGPGTRLTVL.